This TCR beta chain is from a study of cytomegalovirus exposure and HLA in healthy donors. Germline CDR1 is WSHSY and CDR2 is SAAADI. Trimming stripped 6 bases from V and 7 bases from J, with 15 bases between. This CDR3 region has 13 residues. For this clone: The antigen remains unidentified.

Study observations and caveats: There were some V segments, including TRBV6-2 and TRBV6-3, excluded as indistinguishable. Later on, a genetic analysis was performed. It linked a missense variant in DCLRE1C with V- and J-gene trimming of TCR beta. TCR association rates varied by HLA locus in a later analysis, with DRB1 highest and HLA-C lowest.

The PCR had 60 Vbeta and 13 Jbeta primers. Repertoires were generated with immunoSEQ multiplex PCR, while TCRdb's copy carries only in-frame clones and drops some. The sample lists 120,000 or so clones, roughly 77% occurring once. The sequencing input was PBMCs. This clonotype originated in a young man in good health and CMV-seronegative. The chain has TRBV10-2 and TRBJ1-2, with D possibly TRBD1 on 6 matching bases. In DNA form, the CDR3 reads TGCGCCAGCAGCGGGACATCTTTCACTGGCTACACCTTC. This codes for CASSGTSFTGYTF.